The 9 T cell receptor beta chains in this list originate from one sample, sequenced in a study of T cells in tumors after PD-1 blockade (dated by TCRdb to the late 2010s). The library was made by the immunoSEQ multiplex PCR assay. TCRdb's version of the immuneACCESS table is confined to in-frame rearrangements and falls short of the full clone set. An unresolved V gene accounts for under half of the shortfall where checked; the remainder is of unknown origin. Present in this sample are roughly 50,000 clones, around 85% of which were seen just once. About 4% of the sample is in the top ten clones. The time point label here, explained by the study, means: before anti-PD-1 therapy. The sequences come from PBMCs, collected before anti-PD-1 treatment. Source of these receptors: a human donor with basal cell carcinoma.

The chain combines TRBV11-3 with TRBJ2-1, with D possibly TRBD2 on 6 matching bases. V was trimmed by 0 bases and J by 9 bases, leaving 15 bases between them. CDR3 size: 15 residues. CDR1 is SGHNT and CDR2 is YENEEA in the germline V gene. The CDR3 coding sequence is TGTGCCAGCAGCTTAGATTGGGGCGCCGGGGGTGAGCAGTTCTTC. Translated: CASSLDWGAGGEQFF.

Only one count was recorded for this clone. The chain is built from TRBV2 and TRBJ1-2; D possibly corresponds to TRBD1 (5 bases). This CDR3 contains 11 residues. In germline, CDR1 is SNHLY, CDR2 FYNNEI. V was shortened by 6 bases and J by 4 bases, with 6 bases between the two germline ends. For the CDR3, the DNA is TGTGCCAGCAGGGACATCTATGGCTACACCTTC. Residues: CASRDIYGYTF.

The rearrangement links TRBV3-1 (or the pseudogene TRBV3-2) to TRBJ1-6; D not certain. The CDR3 length is 17 residues. CDR1 and CDR2 from the germline V gene are LGHDT and YNNKEL (reference sequence). V was shortened by 0 bases and J by 3 bases, with 12 bases between the two germline ends. In DNA form, the CDR3 reads TGTGCCAGCAGCCAAGACACGAGGGCTCGCTATAATTCACCCCTCCACTTT. Its protein product is CASSQDTRARYNSPLHF.

The chain is built from TRBV7-2 and TRBJ2-4; tentative D call: TRBD1 (6 bases). The germline V and J ends were trimmed by 6 bases and 0 bases, with 21 bases remaining between them. Germline V gives CDR1 SGHTA, CDR2 FQGNSA. There are 18 residues in the CDR3. CDR3 nucleotides: TGTGCCAGCAGAAAAACGCAGGGGACCTCAATAGCCAAAAACATTCAGTACTTC. It codes for CASRKTQGTSIAKNIQYF.

V gene TRBV6-6 combines with J gene TRBJ2-7; TRBD2 matches 7 bases. CDR1 is MNHNY, CDR2 SVGAGI, per germline (reference sequence). J gave up 6 bases and V 0 bases, and 5 bases lay outside the gene matches. The CDR3 has 14 residues. The CDR3 here is CASSYSGTNFEQYF. CDR3 sequence (DNA): TGTGCCAGCAGTTACTCTGGGACTAATTTCGAGCAGTACTTC.

V usage is TRBV6-5 and J usage is TRBJ1-2, with 8 bases aligning to TRBD1. The V segment lost 6 bases and the J segment 4 bases; nucleotides outside the gene matches: 7. Germline V gene data show CDR1 as MNHEY and CDR2 as SVGAGI. This CDR3 is 14 amino acids long. The CDR3 sequence: CASSGLTGGYGYTF. In DNA, the CDR3 is TGTGCCAGCAGCGGACTAACAGGGGGCTATGGCTACACCTTC.

The chain uses TRBV18 and TRBJ2-7; possibly TRBD1 for D (6 bases). Germline loops: CDR1 KGHSH, CDR2 LQKENI. Trimming removed 2 bases at V and 5 bases at J, with 10 bases between. The CDR3 spans 13 residues. The CDR3 loop reads CASSPNRVHEQYF. CDR3 bases: TGTGCCAGCTCACCAAACAGGGTGCACGAGCAGTACTTC.

The rearrangement joins TRBV11-2 to TRBJ1-3, with D unclear. V was trimmed by 5 bases and J by 2 bases, leaving 25 bases between them. The germline V gene encodes CDR1 SGHAT and CDR2 FQNNGV. The CDR3 covers 19 residues. The CDR3 is CASSPTSPLIRRPGNTIYF. The CDR3, as DNA: TGTGCCAGCAGCCCCACATCCCCATTAATCAGGAGACCTGGAAACACCATATATTTT.

The chain is built from TRBV13 and TRBJ2-7, with D hard to call. From germline, CDR1 is PRHDT and CDR2 FYEKMQ (reference sequence). V was trimmed by 6 bases and J by 5 bases, leaving 11 bases between them. This CDR3 comprises 12 residues. In nucleotides, the CDR3 is TGTGCCAGCAGTGACACCAGAGACGAGCAGTACTTC. It yields the protein CASSDTRDEQYF. Based on the CDR3 plus reference TRBV13 and TRBJ2-7, the full variable domain is AAGVIQSPRHLIKEKRETATLKCYPIPRHDTVYWYQQGPGQDPQFLISFYEKMQSDKGSIPDRFSAQQFSDYHSELNMSSLELGDSALYFCASSDTRDEQYFGPGTRLTVT.